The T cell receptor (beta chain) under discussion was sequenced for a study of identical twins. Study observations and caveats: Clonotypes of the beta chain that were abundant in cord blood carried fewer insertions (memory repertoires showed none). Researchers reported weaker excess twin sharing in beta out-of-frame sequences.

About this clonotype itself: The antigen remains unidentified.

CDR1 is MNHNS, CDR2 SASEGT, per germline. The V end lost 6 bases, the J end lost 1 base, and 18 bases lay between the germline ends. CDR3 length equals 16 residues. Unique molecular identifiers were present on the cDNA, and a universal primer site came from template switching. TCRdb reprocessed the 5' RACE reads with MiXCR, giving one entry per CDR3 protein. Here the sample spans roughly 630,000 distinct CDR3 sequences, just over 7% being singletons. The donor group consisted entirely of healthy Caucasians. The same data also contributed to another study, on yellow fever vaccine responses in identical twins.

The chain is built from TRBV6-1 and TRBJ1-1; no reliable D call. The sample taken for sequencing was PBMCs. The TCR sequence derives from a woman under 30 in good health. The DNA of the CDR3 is TGTGCCAGCAGCCCACTGGGTGGGGTTGGGAACACTGAAGCTTTCTTT. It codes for CASSPLGGVGNTEAFF.